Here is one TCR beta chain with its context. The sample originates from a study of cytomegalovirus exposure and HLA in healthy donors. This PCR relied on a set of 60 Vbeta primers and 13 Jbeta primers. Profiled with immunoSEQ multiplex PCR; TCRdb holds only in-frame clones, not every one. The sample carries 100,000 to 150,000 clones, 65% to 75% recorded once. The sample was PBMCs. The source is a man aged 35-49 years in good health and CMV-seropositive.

The CDR3 nucleotides are TGTGCCAGCAGCTTGGACAGGGCCATTGGTTCACCCCTCCACTTT. This codes for CASSLDRAIGSPLHF. The V call is TRBV5-8, the J call TRBJ1-6; D might be TRBD1 (6 bases). The CDR3 length is 15 residues. CDR1 is SGHTS, CDR2 YDEGEE, per germline. With 0 bases removed from V and 9 bases from J, the gap between germline ends came to 13 bases. The full variable domain, completed using reference TRBV5-8 and TRBJ1-6, is EAGVTQSPTHLIKTRGQQATLRCSPISGHTSVYWYQQALGLGLQFLLWYDEGEERNRGNFPPRFSGRQFPNYSSELNVNALELEDSALYLCASSLDRAIGSPLHFGNGTRLTVT.